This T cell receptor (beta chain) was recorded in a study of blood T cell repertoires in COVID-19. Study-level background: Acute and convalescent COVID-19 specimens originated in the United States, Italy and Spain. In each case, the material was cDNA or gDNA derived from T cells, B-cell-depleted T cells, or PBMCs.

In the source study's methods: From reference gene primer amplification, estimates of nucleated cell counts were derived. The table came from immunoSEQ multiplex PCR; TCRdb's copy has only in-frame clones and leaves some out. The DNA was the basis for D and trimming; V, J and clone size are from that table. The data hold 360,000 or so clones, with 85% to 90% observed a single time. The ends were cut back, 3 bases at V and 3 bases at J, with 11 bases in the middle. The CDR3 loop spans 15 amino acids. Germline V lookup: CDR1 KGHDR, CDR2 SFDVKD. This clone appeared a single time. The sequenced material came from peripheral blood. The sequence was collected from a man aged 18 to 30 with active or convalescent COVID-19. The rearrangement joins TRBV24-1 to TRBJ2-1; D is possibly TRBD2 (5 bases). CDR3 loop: CATSDPGSVYNEQFF. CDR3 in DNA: TGTGCCACCAGTGATCCAGGTAGCGTCTACAATGAGCAGTTCTTC.